The present TCR beta chain was sequenced within a study of identical twins. Regarding the study as a whole: Within cord blood, abundant beta clonotypes carried fewer insertions, but memory repertoires showed no such trend. Findings depended on cross-sectional statistics rather than tracking the same donors.

Of note for this clonotype: The antigen is not known.

A universal primer binding site was introduced by template switching. The final cDNA contained unique molecular identifiers. TCRdb processed the 5' RACE reads anew with MiXCR; each CDR3 protein has one entry. The sample yields under 500,000 distinct CDR3 sequences, approximately 14% seen once. Germline V gene sequence: CDR1 MNHNS, CDR2 SASEGT. CDR3 size: 14 residues. V was clipped by 6 bases and J by 0 bases, with 8 bases between them. A further study also used this sample, focusing on yellow fever vaccine responses in identical twins.

The V and J genes are TRBV6-1 and TRBJ2-2; no definite D call. The clonotype comes from a young woman in good health. The sample was CD4+ T cells sorted from blood. The CDR3 loop reads CASRSNANTGELFF. CDR3 nucleotides: TGTGCCAGCAGATCAAATGCGAACACCGGGGAGCTGTTTTTT.